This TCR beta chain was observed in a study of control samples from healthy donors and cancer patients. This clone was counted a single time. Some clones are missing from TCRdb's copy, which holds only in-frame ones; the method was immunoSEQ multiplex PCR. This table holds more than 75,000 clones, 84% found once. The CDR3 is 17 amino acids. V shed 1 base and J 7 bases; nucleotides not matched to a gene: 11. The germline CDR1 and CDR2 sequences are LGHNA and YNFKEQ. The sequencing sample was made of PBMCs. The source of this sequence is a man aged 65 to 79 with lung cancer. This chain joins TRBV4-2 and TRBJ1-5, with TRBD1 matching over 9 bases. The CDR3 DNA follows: TGTGCCAGCAGCCAAGTGCCGGGACAGGGCGTCATACAGCCCCAGCATTTT. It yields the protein CASSQVPGQGVIQPQHF.